This T cell receptor beta chain derives from a study of T cells in Graves' hyperthyroidism and ophthalmopathy. Study context: Blood was drawn when the patient was first diagnosed and still untreated.

In making diagnoses, clinical symptoms, serum thyroxine and TRAb, thyroid ultrasound and orbital computed tomography were all used. The sample holds a few counts of this clonotype. Using RNA transcripts as the source, TCR beta CDR3 regions were amplified. HTBI primers were the set used in a first-round RT-PCR of the TCR CDR3. Each CDR3 protein gets one entry after TCRdb re-called the multiplex PCR reads with MiXCR. The sample has around 620,000 distinct CDR3 sequences, around 15% seen once. The V gene's germline CDR1 is SEHNR and CDR2 FQNEAQ (reference sequence). The CDR3 contains 12 residues. V shed 4 bases and J shed 5 bases, with 9 bases lying between them.

The clonotype originates from a woman in her twenties or thirties with Graves' hyperthyroidism. The rearrangement uses TRBV7-9 and TRBJ2-7, with D unclear. The source material was blood. CDR3: CASSSLLDEQYF. DNA for the CDR3: TGTGCCAGCAGCTCTCTTTTGGACGAGCAGTACTTC.